This T cell receptor beta chain appears in the sequencing data of a study of CD8 T cells in ankylosing spondylitis. Germline-derived CDR1 and CDR2 are SEHNR and FQNEAQ (reference sequence). V was clipped by 4 bases and J by 2 bases, with 13 bases between them. CDR3 length: 15 amino acids. Using its own MiXCR run on the 5' RACE reads, TCRdb lists one record per CDR3 protein. The repertoire has about 360,000 distinct CDR3 sequences, approximately 22% of them found once; the top ten carry about 12%. Sequenced input: blood, either unsorted or a sorted T cell fraction (not recorded which). This TCR came from a male donor with ankylosing spondylitis or in good health (not recorded which). The J gene is TRBJ2-3, the V gene TRBV7-9; D is possibly TRBD2 (5 bases). CDR3 coding DNA: TGTGCCAGCAGCTCGGACGACTATACCACAGATACGCAGTATTTT. This codes for CASSSDDYTTDTQYF.